This TCR beta chain was obtained from a study of cytomegalovirus exposure and HLA in healthy donors. Remarks on this clone: The antigen is undetermined.

PCR was performed using 60 Vbeta and 13 Jbeta primers. The assay was immunoSEQ multiplex PCR, and TCRdb's table has in-frame clones only and misses some. The sample holds 95,000 to 120,000 clones, approximately 69% seen once. Findings of the study overall: Later analysis found that TCR beta chains associated with HLA were more clonally expanded than other, equally common chains. A missense variant in DCLRE1C was later tied to TCR beta V- and J-gene trimming. Reportedly, a later analysis found an Asian-associated ancestry cluster had fewer N-insertions than the roughly 630-donor mean. A later analysis found most CMV-associated TCR beta chains apparently HLA-restricted.

The source is a woman in her thirties or forties in good health and CMV-seropositive. Sequencing was carried out using PBMCs.

The CDR3 nucleotides read TGTGCCAGCAGCTCCACTTTTCCCTACGAGCAGTACTTC. Residues: CASSSTFPYEQYF. The chain joins TRBV7-9 to TRBJ2-7; D gene unclear. The CDR3 length is 13 residues. The V end lost 4 bases, the J end lost 2 bases, and 9 bases lay between the germline ends. Germline V CDR1 and CDR2: SEHNR, FQNEAQ (reference sequence).